This is a list of T cell receptor beta chains from one sample in a study of CD8 T cells in Susac syndrome. TCRdb re-analysed the immunoSEQ multiplex PCR reads in MiXCR, keeping a single row per CDR3 protein. Of more than 150,000 distinct CDR3 sequences listed, 90% to 97% are singletons. Sequenced material: CD4+ T cells from PBMCs. All receptors come from a human donor with Susac syndrome. Each CDR3 is given with its conserved first and last residue. Each record gives: D gene, V gene, clone size, J gene, CDR3 DNA, CDR3 protein. The D gene is left open where the match is weak. The size field is filled for only some rows; it gives once, few, many or a size class.

D gene: .; V gene: TRBV20-1; clone size: .; J gene: TRBJ2-1; CDR3 DNA: TGCAGTGCTGGATCCCTAATCCGGGGGTACAATGAGCAGTTCTTC; CDR3 protein: CSAGSLIRGYNEQFF
D gene: TRBD2; V gene: TRBV5-1; clone size: .; J gene: TRBJ2-5; CDR3 DNA: TGCGCCAGCTCGAGAGCGGGACAAGAGACCCAGTACTTC; CDR3 protein: CASSRAGQETQYF
D gene: .; V gene: TRBV28; clone size: once; J gene: TRBJ1-4; CDR3 DNA: TGTGCCAGCAGTCCGACGACTGCAACTAATGAAAAACTGTTTTTT; CDR3 protein: CASSPTTATNEKLFF
D gene: TRBD1; V gene: TRBV29-1; clone size: .; J gene: TRBJ2-7; CDR3 DNA: TGCAGCGTGGACTCCGGGACAGGCACCTACGAGCAGTACTTC; CDR3 protein: CSVDSGTGTYEQYF
D gene: .; V gene: TRBV4-1; clone size: .; J gene: TRBJ1-1; CDR3 DNA: TGCGCCAGCAGCTCGGCCTCCTCGAACACTGAAGCTTTCTTT; CDR3 protein: CASSSASSNTEAFF
D gene: TRBD1; V gene: TRBV20-1; clone size: .; J gene: TRBJ2-7; CDR3 DNA: TGCAGTGCCCCCAGACAGGGGAGCCCCTACGAGCAGTACTTC; CDR3 protein: CSAPRQGSPYEQYF
D gene: .; V gene: TRBV7-2; clone size: few; J gene: TRBJ2-5; CDR3 DNA: TGTGCCAGCAGCACTCCCCTGGAGACCCAGTACTTC; CDR3 protein: CASSTPLETQYF
D gene: .; V gene: TRBV20-1; clone size: .; J gene: TRBJ2-5; CDR3 DNA: TGCAGTGTCAAGGGACATCTAACGGAGACCCAGTACTTC; CDR3 protein: CSVKGHLTETQYF
D gene: .; V gene: TRBV25-1; clone size: .; J gene: TRBJ1-2; CDR3 DNA: TGTGCCAGCAGTGACGCGGGGATCTATGGCTACACCTTC; CDR3 protein: CASSDAGIYGYTF
D gene: .; V gene: TRBV14; clone size: .; J gene: TRBJ2-1; CDR3 DNA: TGTGCCAGCAGCCTGGGACCGCTACGACCCCCGTTCTTC; CDR3 protein: CASSLGPLRPPFF